The source of this T cell receptor beta chain is a study of cytomegalovirus exposure and HLA in healthy donors. Study overall: Most donors, just over 80% of around 400 genotyped, fell in the Caucasian-associated ancestry cluster.

With 60 Vbeta and 13 Jbeta primers, the PCR was carried out. The protocol was immunoSEQ multiplex PCR, while the TCRdb copy is restricted to in-frame clones and leaves out a portion. The table has about 83,000 clones, 70% to 75% seen once. As for this clone: Its antigen remains unidentified.

General study findings and limits: Relative to equally common others, HLA-associated TCR beta chains showed greater clonal expansion in a later analysis. It was confirmed in vitro that a few of the CMV-associated chains were specific for CMV antigens.

The TCR was taken from a man aged 55 to 69 in good health and CMV-seronegative. The sample comprised PBMCs.

Written as DNA, the CDR3 is TGTGCCAGCAGTCCCACAGGACAGGGTAGGCACAACACTGAAGCTTTCTTT. Encoded protein: CASSPTGQGRHNTEAFF. This chain links TRBV28 with TRBJ1-1; 8 bases align to TRBD1. The CDR3 is 17 residues long. Germline V CDR1 and CDR2: MDHEN, SYDVKM. Trimming cost V 5 bases and J 2 bases; bases outside gene matches: 13.